This T cell receptor beta chain was retrieved from a study of Ad26.COV2.S vaccination and SARS-CoV-2 variants. The wider study: Enrollment placed the donor in the COV1001 Ad26.COV2.S trial arm. The authors gave Ad26.COV2.S intramuscularly, either once or twice 56 days apart. Study-wide points: Spike-specific TCR breadth in vaccine recipients exceeded that seen in placebo recipients.

Specified treatment: 15 to 20 received Ad26.COV2.S at low or high dose, single or two shots; a few received placebo; per-sample allocation not given. On day 63 after the first injection, vaccine and placebo recipients gave samples. Wuhan-strain spike was delivered by a replication-incompetent Ad26 vector. CDR1 LNHDA and CDR2 SQIVND come from the germline V gene (reference sequence). V shed 7 bases and J shed 3 bases, with 13 bases lying between them. This CDR3 contains 15 residues. A note on this clone: Its antigen is not identified.

Sequenced by immunoSEQ multiplex PCR; TCRdb stores in-frame clones only, minus some. This sample has some 400,000 clones, with 89% found just once. The source of this sequence is a person between 18 and 65 years old who received the Ad26.COV2.S COVID-19 vaccine or a placebo. The chain links TRBV19 to TRBJ2-6, with D uncertain. Sequences were derived from peripheral blood, sampled in a trial of Ad26.COV2.S vaccine versus placebo. This chain's CDR3 is CASIPSGFGANVLTF. The CDR3 coding sequence is TGTGCCAGTATCCCCTCAGGTTTTGGGGCCAACGTCCTGACTTTC.